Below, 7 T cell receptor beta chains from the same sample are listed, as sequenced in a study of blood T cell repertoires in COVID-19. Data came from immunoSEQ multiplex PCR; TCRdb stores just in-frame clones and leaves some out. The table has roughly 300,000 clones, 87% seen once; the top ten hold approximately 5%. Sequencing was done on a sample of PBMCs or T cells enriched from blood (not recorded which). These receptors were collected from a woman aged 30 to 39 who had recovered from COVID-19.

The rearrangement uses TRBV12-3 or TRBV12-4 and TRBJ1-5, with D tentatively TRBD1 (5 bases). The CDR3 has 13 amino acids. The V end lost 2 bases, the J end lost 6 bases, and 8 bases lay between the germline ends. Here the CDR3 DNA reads TGTGCCAGCAGTTTACGGCAGGGTCAGCCCCAGCATTTT. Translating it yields CASSLRQGQPQHF.

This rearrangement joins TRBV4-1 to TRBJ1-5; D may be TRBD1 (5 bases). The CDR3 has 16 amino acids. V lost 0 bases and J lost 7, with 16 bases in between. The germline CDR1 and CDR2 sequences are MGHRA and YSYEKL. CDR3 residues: CASSQDATALRQPQHF. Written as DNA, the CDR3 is TGCGCCAGCAGCCAAGATGCGACAGCACTGAGGCAGCCCCAGCATTTT.

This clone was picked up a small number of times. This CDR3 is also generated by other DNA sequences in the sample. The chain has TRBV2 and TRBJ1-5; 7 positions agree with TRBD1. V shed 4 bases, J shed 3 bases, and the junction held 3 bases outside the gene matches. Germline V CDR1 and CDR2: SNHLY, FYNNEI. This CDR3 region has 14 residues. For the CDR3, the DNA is TGTGCCAGCAGTGGAGACAGGGACAATCAGCCCCAGCATTTT. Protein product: CASSGDRDNQPQHF.

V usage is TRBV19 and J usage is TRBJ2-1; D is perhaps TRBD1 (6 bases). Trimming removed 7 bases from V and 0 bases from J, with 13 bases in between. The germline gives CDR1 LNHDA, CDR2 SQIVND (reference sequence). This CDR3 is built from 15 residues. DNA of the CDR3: TGTGCCAGTACCGTCGAGGACAGCTCCTACAATGAGCAGTTCTTC. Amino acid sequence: CASTVEDSSYNEQFF.

In DNA, the CDR3 is TGTGCCATCAGAGGGACAGGGGTCACCGGGGAGCTGTTTTTT. Its protein is CAIRGTGVTGELFF. The chain uses TRBV10-3 and TRBJ2-2, with TRBD1 matching 10 bases. Germline V gene data show CDR1 as ENHRY and CDR2 as SYGVKD. The CDR3 runs 14 residues. V shed 6 bases, J shed 4 bases, and the junction held 2 bases outside the gene matches.

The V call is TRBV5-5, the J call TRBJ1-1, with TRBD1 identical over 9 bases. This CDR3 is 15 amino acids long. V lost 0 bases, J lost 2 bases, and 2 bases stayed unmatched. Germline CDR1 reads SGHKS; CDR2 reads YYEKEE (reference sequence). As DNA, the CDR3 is TGTGCCAGCAGCTTGGCGGGACAGGGTAACACTGAAGCTTTCTTT. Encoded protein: CASSLAGQGNTEAFF.

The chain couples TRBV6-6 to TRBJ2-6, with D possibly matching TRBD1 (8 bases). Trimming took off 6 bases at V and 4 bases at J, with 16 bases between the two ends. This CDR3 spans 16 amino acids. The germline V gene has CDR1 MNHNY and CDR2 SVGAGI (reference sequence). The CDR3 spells CASRGLQGVGANVLTF. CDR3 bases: TGTGCCAGCAGGGGACTACAGGGGGTAGGGGCCAACGTCCTGACTTTC.